This T cell receptor (beta chain) is from a study of PD-L1 blockade in urothelial cancer. Study summary: Atezolizumab was started by patients at some point between 2013 and 2014 at 1,200 mg intravenously every 3 weeks. There were a median of approximately 130,000 T cells in blood samples. Blood analyses occurred 3 weeks (second dose) and 6 weeks post treatment start.

Samples spanned pretreatment and treatment, with 1 to 8 time points per patient. Here immunoSEQ multiplex PCR was the method, and the copy in TCRdb shows in-frame clones only, minus some. The profile shows some 84,000 clones, roughly 90% of them singletons. V was pared by 3 bases and J by 4 bases, with 10 bases of the junction left unmatched. CDR3 size: 17 residues. The germline V gene has CDR1 SEHNR and CDR2 FQNEAQ (reference sequence). This sample comprised PBMCs, obtained around atezolizumab (anti-PD-L1) treatment. J is TRBJ2-2 and V is TRBV7-9; 8 bases match TRBD2. This clonotype was sampled from a woman aged 70-85 years with urothelial cancer. The CDR3 nucleotides are TGTGCCAGCAGCTTTCGGGGGGGGACACCGGGCACCGGGGAGCTGTTTTTT. This gives the protein CASSFRGGTPGTGELFF. Looking up the rest from reference TRBV7-9 and TRBJ2-2 gives the full variable domain: DTGVSQNPRHKITKRGQNVTFRCDPISEHNRLYWYRQTLGQGPEFLTYFQNEAQLEKSRLLSDRFSAERPKGSFSTLEIQRTEQGDSAMYLCASSFRGGTPGTGELFFGEGSRLTVL.